The 6 T cell receptor beta chains presented below share a single source sample, sequenced in a study of human T cells and chemical hapten exposure. Time point defined: patch test 1, 2 weeks after DPC sensitization. The treatment denotes: therapeutic diphenylcyclopropenone sensitization with weekly scalp DPC. In TCRdb, the RACE reads were re-called with MiXCR into one record per CDR3 protein. The sample contains roughly 190,000 distinct CDR3 sequences, about 20% of which appear only once. Sequencing used whole blood, obtained in connection with sensitization to the hapten diphenylcyclopropenone (DPC). These receptors all come from a woman between 45 and 65 years old with alopecia areata. Some clones in this sample may be carry-over from other donors' samples.

The V and J genes are TRBV12-3 or TRBV12-4 and TRBJ2-7; the D gene is possibly TRBD1 (6 bases). This CDR3 region has 13 residues. The germline V and J ends were trimmed by 2 bases and 5 bases, with 10 bases remaining between them. The CDR3 DNA sequence: TGTGCCAGCAGTTTATTTGAGGGGGACGAGCAGTACTTC. Its translation: CASSLFEGDEQYF.

In its sample, this clonotype was seen once. The CDR3 DNA reads TGCAGCTCGTGGACACTATCCATGAACACTGAAGCTTTCTTT. Its translation is CSSWTLSMNTEAFF. The J gene is TRBJ1-1, the V gene TRBV29-1, with a tentative D call TRBD1 (5 bases). Germline loops: CDR1 SQVTM, CDR2 ANQGSEA. This CDR3 spans 14 amino acids. V was cut by 8 bases and J by 0 bases, with 16 bases left in between.

The V call is TRBV15, the J call TRBJ2-1; 10 bases are shared with TRBD2. CDR3 length equals 16 residues. Per germline, CDR1 LNHNV and CDR2 YYDKDF (reference sequence). J lost 8 bases, V lost 5 bases, and 12 bases had no gene match. CDR3 coding DNA: TGTGCCACCAGCTCTAGGACTAGCGGCCTACAGGATGAGCAGTTCTTC. Translating gives CATSSRTSGLQDEQFF.

This chain connects TRBV7-2 to TRBJ1-4; no clear D gene. The CDR3 totals 16 residues. The germline V gene encodes CDR1 SGHTA and CDR2 FQGNSA. V lost 3 bases and J 5 bases, leaving 16 bases between the germline ends. CDR3 region: CASSLNGILGNEKLFF. Here the CDR3 DNA reads TGTGCCAGCAGCTTGAACGGGATACTAGGCAATGAAAAACTGTTTTTT.

This chain uses TRBV4-1 with TRBJ1-4; D uncertain. The CDR3 loop spans 15 amino acids. Trimming removed 5 bases at V and 0 bases at J, with 10 bases between. Germline V CDR1 and CDR2: MGHRA, YSYEKL. CDR3 coding DNA: TGCGCCAGCAGCAACAATTTTGCAACTAATGAAAAACTGTTTTTT. Translation: CASSNNFATNEKLFF.

This clonotype turned up a few times. The chain has TRBV29-1 and TRBJ2-3; possibly TRBD1 for D (6 bases). The CDR3 consists of 11 residues. Trimming left V 6 bases short and J 11 bases short, with 15 bases between. The germline CDR1 and CDR2 sequences are SQVTM and ANQGSEA. The CDR3 nucleotides read TGCAGCGTCATCCGACAGGCAGGGCAGTATTTT. This translates into CSVIRQAGQYF.